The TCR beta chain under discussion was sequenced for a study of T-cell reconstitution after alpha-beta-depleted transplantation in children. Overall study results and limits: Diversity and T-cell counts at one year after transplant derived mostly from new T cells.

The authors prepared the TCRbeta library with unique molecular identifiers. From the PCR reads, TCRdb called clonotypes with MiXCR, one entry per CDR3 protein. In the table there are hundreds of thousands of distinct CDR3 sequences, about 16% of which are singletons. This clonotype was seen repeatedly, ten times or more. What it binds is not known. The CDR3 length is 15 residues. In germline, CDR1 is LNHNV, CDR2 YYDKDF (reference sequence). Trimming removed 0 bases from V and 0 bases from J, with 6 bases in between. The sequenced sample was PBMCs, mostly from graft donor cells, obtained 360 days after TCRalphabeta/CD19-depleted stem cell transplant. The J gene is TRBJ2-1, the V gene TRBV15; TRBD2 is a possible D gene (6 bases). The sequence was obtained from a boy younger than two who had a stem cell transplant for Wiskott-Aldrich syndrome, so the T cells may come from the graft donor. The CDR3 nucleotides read TGTGCCACCAGCAGAGATAGCGGCTCCTACAATGAGCAGTTCTTC. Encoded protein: CATSRDSGSYNEQFF.